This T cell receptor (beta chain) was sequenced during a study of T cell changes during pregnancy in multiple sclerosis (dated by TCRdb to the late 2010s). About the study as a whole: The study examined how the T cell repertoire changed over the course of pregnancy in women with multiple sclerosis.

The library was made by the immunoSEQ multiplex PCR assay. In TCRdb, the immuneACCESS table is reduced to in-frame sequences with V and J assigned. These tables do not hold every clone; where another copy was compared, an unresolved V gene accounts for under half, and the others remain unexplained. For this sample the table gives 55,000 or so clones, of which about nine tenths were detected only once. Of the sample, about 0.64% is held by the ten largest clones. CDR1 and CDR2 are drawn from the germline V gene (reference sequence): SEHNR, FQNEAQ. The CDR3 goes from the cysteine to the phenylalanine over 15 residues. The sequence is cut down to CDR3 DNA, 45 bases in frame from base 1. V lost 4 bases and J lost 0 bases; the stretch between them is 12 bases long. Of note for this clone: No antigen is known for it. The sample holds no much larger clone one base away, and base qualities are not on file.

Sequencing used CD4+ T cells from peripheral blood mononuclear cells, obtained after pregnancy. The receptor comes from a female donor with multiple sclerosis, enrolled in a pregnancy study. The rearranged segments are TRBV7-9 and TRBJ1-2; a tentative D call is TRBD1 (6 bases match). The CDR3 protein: CASSYVGTSNYGYTF. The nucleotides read TGTGCCAGCAGCTATGTGGGGACATCTAACTATGGCTACACCTTC.